The 9 T cell receptor beta chains in this list originate from one sample, sequenced in a study of T-cell memory formation after mild COVID-19. MiXCR, run by TCRdb on the 5' RACE reads, gives a single entry per CDR3 protein. The sample lists about 250,000 distinct CDR3 sequences, 15% occurring once. The specimen sequenced was PBMCs or a T cell subset sorted from them (not recorded which). The source is an adult woman who had mild COVID-19 (a few samples of this study predate the infection). Cell type and time point are not known.

The chain combines TRBV11-3 with TRBJ2-1; 13 positions agree with TRBD2. Germline assignment: CDR1 SGHNT and CDR2 YENEEA. The CDR3 loop spans 16 amino acids. Germline trimming cut 5 bases from V and 5 bases from J; bases unmatched to any gene: 6. In DNA form, the CDR3 reads TGTGCCAGCAGCCGGACTAGCGGGAGATGGGACAATGAGCAGTTCTTC. As protein: CASSRTSGRWDNEQFF.

The chain is built from TRBV6-2 or TRBV6-3 and TRBJ1-5, with unresolved D. The CDR3 spans 14 residues. Trimming pared 6 bases from V and 3 bases from J, leaving 12 bases between. Germline V gene lookup returns CDR1 MNHEY and CDR2 SVGEGT. The DNA of the CDR3 is TGTGCCAGCAGCTCCGGATACGACAATCAGCCCCAGCATTTT. Translation gives CASSSGYDNQPQHF.

The V call is TRBV25-1, the J call TRBJ1-6, with a weak D call TRBD1 (6 bases). The CDR3 is 15 amino acids. Trimming stripped 3 bases from V and 9 bases from J, with 15 bases between. Germline V gene sequence: CDR1 MGHDK, CDR2 SYGVNS. The CDR3 DNA sequence: TGTGCCAGCAGTGATCTACAGGGATTGGGTTCACCCCTCCACTTT. As protein: CASSDLQGLGSPLHF.

The sample holds a few counts of this clonotype. J is TRBJ2-3 and V is TRBV10-3, with D possibly being TRBD1 (6 bases). V lost 5 bases and J 4 bases, leaving 34 bases between the germline ends. The germline CDR1 and CDR2 sequences are ENHRY and SYGVKD. This CDR3 spans 21 amino acids. The CDR3, as DNA: TGTGCCATCAGTTTGCCCCCTCTCGGGACATCCCCCCGGGGTGTTCCAGATACGCAGTATTTT. Its translation: CAISLPPLGTSPRGVPDTQYF.

This clonotype has a handful of counts. This chain joins TRBV7-2 and TRBJ1-2; D is possibly TRBD1 (5 bases). Germline loops: CDR1 SGHTA, CDR2 FQGNSA. Trimming left V 0 bases short and J 4 bases short, with 12 bases between. This CDR3 has 15 amino acids. The CDR3 here is CASSLAGGTSYGYTF. The CDR3 region has the DNA TGTGCCAGCAGCTTAGCCGGAGGGACCAGCTATGGCTACACCTTC.

The table lists this clonotype with a few counts. The chain uses TRBV5-1 and TRBJ2-5; TRBD2 agrees at 12 bases. Germline CDR1 reads SGHRS; CDR2 reads YFSETQ. CDR3 size: 15 residues. The trim removed 1 base at V and 6 bases at J, leaving 4 bases unmatched. Here the CDR3 DNA reads TGCGCCAGCAGCTTGTCTAGCGGGGGGGCAAAGACCCAGTACTTC. Residues: CASSLSSGGAKTQYF.

The chain joins TRBV20-1 to TRBJ1-6; 7 bases agree with TRBD1. The CDR3 has 15 amino acids. Germline V gene lookup returns CDR1 DFQATT and CDR2 SNEGSKA (reference sequence). After removal of 6 bases from V and 4 bases from J, the junction contained 9 bases not matched to a gene. Here the CDR3 DNA reads TGCAGTGCCCCCGCAGGGGGGATTTATAATTCACCCCTCCACTTT. It encodes CSAPAGGIYNSPLHF.

This clonotype has more than one count but fewer than ten. The chain links TRBV20-1 to TRBJ1-2; D is undetermined. Germline assignment: CDR1 DFQATT and CDR2 SNEGSKA (reference sequence). Between the trimmed V and J ends, which lost 3 bases and 0 bases, there was a span of 8 bases. The CDR3 extends over 13 amino acids. The CDR3 DNA follows: TGCAGTGCTAGGGTGCCAGCTAACTATGGCTACACCTTC. Encoded protein: CSARVPANYGYTF.

The V gene is TRBV6-5, the J gene TRBJ2-1; a possible D gene is TRBD2 (5 bases). With 2 bases removed from V and 5 bases from J, the gap between germline ends came to 7 bases. The CDR3 is 13 amino acids. CDR1 is MNHEY, CDR2 SVGAGI, per germline. The CDR3 protein is CASSYRRNNEQFF. The CDR3 nucleotides read TGTGCCAGCAGTTACAGGAGGAACAATGAGCAGTTCTTC.